The 20 T cell receptor beta chains below come from one sample, sequenced in a study of PD-1 blockade in classical Hodgkin lymphoma. In every patient, relapse followed autologous stem cell transplantation, while exposure to brentuximab vedotin differed. Repertoires were generated with immunoSEQ multiplex PCR, while TCRdb's copy carries only in-frame clones and drops some. Of roughly 15,000 clones in the sample, 83% were seen once. The specimen comprised peripheral blood mononuclear cells (PBMCs), sampled at baseline. Receptors originate from a human donor with classical Hodgkin lymphoma.

The V and J genes are TRBV5-6 and TRBJ2-5; 9 nucleotides agree with TRBD1. The germline CDR1 and CDR2 sequences are SGHDT and YYEEEE. The V segment lost 4 bases and the J segment 3 bases; nucleotides outside the gene matches: 7. CDR3 length: 15 residues. The CDR3 sequence: CASSHPRTGEETQYF. The CDR3 nucleotides are TGTGCCAGCAGCCATCCCCGGACAGGGGAAGAGACCCAGTACTTC.

This chain links TRBV12-5 with TRBJ2-4; TRBD1 matches at 8 bases. This CDR3 is built from 14 residues. J gave up 12 bases and V 7 bases, and 14 bases lay outside the gene matches. Germline lookup yields CDR1 LGHNT and CDR2 FRNRAP. The CDR3 here is CASAKSGGPGDQYF. The CDR3 coding sequence is TGTGCTAGTGCCAAGTCAGGGGGCCCGGGGGATCAGTACTTC.

The chain combines TRBV7-9 with TRBJ1-2; D ambiguous. The V end was cut by 5 bases, the J end by 2 bases, with 6 bases between. The CDR3 runs to 12 residues. Germline V gives CDR1 SEHNR, CDR2 FQNEAQ (reference sequence). In DNA form, the CDR3 reads TGTGCCAGCAGCCCCCAAAACTATGGCTACACCTTC. It is translated as CASSPQNYGYTF.

The gene calls are TRBV6-6 and TRBJ2-5; 9 bases agree with TRBD2. The CDR3 contains 16 residues. Germline V gene sequence: CDR1 MNHNY, CDR2 SVGAGI (reference sequence). V was pared by 0 bases and J by 4 bases, with 6 bases of the junction left unmatched. In DNA form, the CDR3 reads TGTGCCAGCAGTTACTCGGGTCTAGCGGGGATAGAGACCCAGTACTTC. Translated, it gives CASSYSGLAGIETQYF.

The genes are TRBV28 and TRBJ2-5, with D perhaps matching TRBD1 (6 bases). Trimming cost V 4 bases and J 0 bases, with 9 bases left between them. CDR1 is MDHEN and CDR2 is SYDVKM in the germline V gene. This CDR3 spans 14 amino acids. CDR3 sequence reads: CASSWTAYQETQYF. The CDR3 DNA reads as TGTGCCAGCAGTTGGACAGCGTACCAAGAGACCCAGTACTTC. The full variable domain, with the rest looked up from reference TRBV28 and TRBJ2-5, is DVKVTQSSRYLVKRTGEKVFLECVQDMDHENMFWYRQDPGLGLRLIYFSYDVKMKEKGDIPEGYSVSREKKERFSLILESASTNQTSMYLCASSWTAYQETQYFGPGTRLLVL.

The chain carries TRBV2 and TRBJ1-1; possibly TRBD1 for D (6 bases). In germline, CDR1 is SNHLY, CDR2 FYNNEI. The CDR3 spans 12 residues. Trimming took 1 base from V and 8 from J, leaving 8 bases between them. CDR3 bases: TGTGCCAGCAGTGAAGAGGGGGGCGAAGCTTTCTTT. Translated: CASSEEGGEAFF.

This chain links TRBV21-1 with TRBJ2-1; the table names TRBD2, a call not compared with the DNA. TRBV21-1 is termed a pseudogene. The CDR3 spans 17 residues. The CDR3 coding sequence is TGTGCCAGCAGCGCTCTAGGGACTAGATTCTCCTACAATGAGCAGTTCTTC. Amino acid sequence: CASSALGTRFSYNEQFF.

The V gene is TRBV2, the J gene TRBJ1-3, with 7 positions matching TRBD1. The CDR3 is 15 amino acids. CDR1 SNHLY and CDR2 FYNNEI come from the germline V gene. The V and J ends lost 6 bases and 0 bases, in that order; junction bases with no gene match: 5. The CDR3 sequence is CASSLGQVSGNTIYF. DNA for the CDR3: TGTGCCAGCAGCTTAGGACAGGTCTCTGGAAACACCATATATTTT.

In its sample, this clone was seen once. This sequence joins TRBV18 and TRBJ1-5, with a possible D match to TRBD1 (5 bases). CDR1 and CDR2 (germline): KGHSH, LQKENI. The CDR3 is made up of 12 amino acids. V was trimmed by 6 bases and J by 6 bases, leaving 9 bases between them. The CDR3 DNA sequence: TGTGCCAGCTCGAAAACAGGTCAGCCCCAGCATTTT. Its translation is CASSKTGQPQHF. The full variable domain, its missing parts supplied by reference TRBV18 and TRBJ1-5, is NAGVMQNPRHLVRRRGQEARLRCSPMKGHSHVYWYRQLPEEGLKFMVYLQKENIIDESGMPKERFSAEFPKEGPSILRIQQVVRGDSAAYFCASSKTGQPQHFGDGTRLSIL.

The chain joins TRBV7-9 to TRBJ1-4; D is unclear. V lost 5 bases and J lost 3, with 13 bases in between. The CDR3 extends over 15 amino acids. Germline V gives CDR1 SEHNR, CDR2 FQNEAQ (reference sequence). The CDR3: CASSHPSTSNEKLFF. CDR3 bases: TGTGCCAGCAGCCACCCAAGCACCTCTAATGAAAAACTGTTTTTT. The full variable domain, rest sourced from reference TRBV7-9 and TRBJ1-4, is DTGVSQNPRHKITKRGQNVTFRCDPISEHNRLYWYRQTLGQGPEFLTYFQNEAQLEKSRLLSDRFSAERPKGSFSTLEIQRTEQGDSAMYLCASSHPSTSNEKLFFGSGTQLSVL.

This sequence joins TRBV5-8 and TRBJ1-1; D gene uncertain. The V and J ends lost 2 bases and 3 bases respectively, with 23 bases between them. This CDR3 has 18 residues. Per germline, CDR1 SGHTS and CDR2 YDEGEE. The chain's CDR3 is CASSFGFLGRPGDTEAFF. In DNA, the CDR3 is TGTGCCAGCAGCTTTGGTTTTTTGGGCCGCCCTGGGGACACTGAAGCTTTCTTT.

The rearrangement uses TRBV7-9 and TRBJ2-3, with D possibly being TRBD1 (6 bases). The CDR3 runs 15 residues. V lost 5 bases, J lost 2 bases, and 14 bases lay in between. The germline V gene encodes CDR1 SEHNR and CDR2 FQNEAQ (reference sequence). CDR3 protein: CASSVQGHLTDTQYF. The CDR3 DNA reads TGTGCCAGCAGCGTCCAGGGACACCTCACAGATACGCAGTATTTT.

This chain connects TRBV6-5 to TRBJ1-2; D ambiguous. The V gene lost 6 bases and the J gene lost 4 bases, with 12 bases spanning the gap. The CDR3 is 13 amino acids. Germline V lookup: CDR1 MNHEY, CDR2 SVGAGI. CDR3 sequence: CASSDGNAYGYTF. CDR3 bases: TGTGCCAGCAGCGATGGGAACGCCTATGGCTACACCTTC.

The chain links TRBV29-1 to TRBJ2-7, with 9 nucleotides matching TRBD1. The CDR3 consists of 12 residues. Germline V lookup: CDR1 SQVTM, CDR2 ANQGSEA. Here the CDR3 DNA reads TGCAGTGCCGGGACAGGGTCCTACGAGCAGTACTTC. It is translated as CSAGTGSYEQYF.

This clone was detected once. The chain employs TRBV5-4 and TRBJ1-1; 7 bases align to TRBD1. After removal of 2 bases from V and 0 bases from J, the junction contained 4 bases not matched to a gene. Germline V gene sequence: CDR1 SGHNT, CDR2 YYREEE (reference sequence). The CDR3 is made up of 15 amino acids. In DNA, the CDR3 is TGTGCCAGCAGCTTCGACGGACAGGTGAACACTGAAGCTTTCTTT. It encodes CASSFDGQVNTEAFF.

This chain joins TRBV10-3 and TRBJ1-1; D not resolved. CDR1 is ENHRY and CDR2 is SYGVKD in the germline V gene. The CDR3 has 13 amino acids. The V end lost 3 bases, the J end lost 3 bases, and 8 bases lay between the germline ends. CDR3 DNA: TGTGCCATCAGTGATCCCGACGACACTGAAGCTTTCTTT. Amino acids: CAISDPDDTEAFF.

The chain couples TRBV4-3 to TRBJ2-6, with 12 bases aligning to TRBD2. V trimming: 1 base; J trimming: 0 bases; junction bases outside the gene matches: 4. The CDR3 contains 19 residues. Germline assignment: CDR1 LGHNA and CDR2 YSLEER. This CDR3 is CASSQAPSGGASGANVLTF. CDR3 DNA: TGCGCCAGCAGCCAAGCCCCTAGCGGGGGGGCCTCTGGGGCCAACGTCCTGACTTTC.

Judged by abundance, this clone is medium-sized. The chain employs TRBV27 and TRBJ1-5; no clear D. Between the trimmed V and J ends, which lost 2 bases and 7 bases, there was a span of 12 bases. The germline V gene has CDR1 MNHEY and CDR2 SMNVEV (reference sequence). This CDR3 has 14 residues. As DNA, the CDR3 is TGTGCCAGCAGTTTACATACGTCGCGCCAGCCCCAGCATTTT. Amino acids: CASSLHTSRQPQHF.

This sequence joins TRBV5-1 and TRBJ1-1; D gene uncertain. Germline V gene lookup returns CDR1 SGHRS and CDR2 YFSETQ. Trimming pared 4 bases from V and 0 bases from J, leaving 10 bases between. CDR3 length: 14 residues. The CDR3 DNA sequence: TGCGCCAGCAGCCGCCTGAGCGTGAACACTGAAGCTTTCTTT. Translated: CASSRLSVNTEAFF.

DNA of the CDR3: TGTGCCAGCAGCTTATCCCGGGGGGCGCAGTACTTC. This encodes CASSLSRGAQYF. This chain joins TRBV7-7 and TRBJ2-5, with D perhaps TRBD2 (7 bases). V was shortened by 2 bases and J by 11 bases, with 12 bases between the two germline ends. Germline V gene data show CDR1 as SSHAT and CDR2 as FNYEAQ (reference sequence). The CDR3 covers 12 residues.